The clone carrying this TCR beta chain was seen a few times. Its antigen is undetermined. The sample originates from a study of blood T cells in healthy people across ages. The V and J ends lost 3 bases and 5 bases respectively, with 8 bases between them. There are 14 residues in the CDR3. CDR1 is KGHSH, CDR2 LQKENI, per germline. The use of a sample-barcoded 5' primer and a J-beta primer mix characterized a second PCR of roughly 6 to 11 cycles. Using its own MiXCR run on the 5' RACE reads, TCRdb lists one record per CDR3 protein. The repertoire has about 640,000 distinct CDR3 sequences, around 41% of them found once; the top ten carry about 30%. Study findings and constraints: CMV status of donors was unknown, possibly confounding expanded clonotype changes.

This sequence joins TRBV18 and TRBJ1-6; D remains ambiguous. Sample: blood. The receptor was derived from a man older than 75 in good health. The CDR3 loop reads CASSPSGDNSPLHF. CDR3 DNA sequence: TGTGCCAGCTCACCGTCCGGGGATAATTCACCCCTCCACTTT.